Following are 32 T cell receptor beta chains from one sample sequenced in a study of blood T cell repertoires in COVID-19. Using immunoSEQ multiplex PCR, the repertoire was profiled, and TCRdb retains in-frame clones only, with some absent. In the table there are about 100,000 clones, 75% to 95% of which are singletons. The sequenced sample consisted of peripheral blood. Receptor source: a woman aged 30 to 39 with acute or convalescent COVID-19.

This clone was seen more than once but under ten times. The CDR3 reads CAISGGDRANYEQYF. The CDR3 bases are TGTGCCATCAGTGGTGGGGACAGGGCAAACTACGAGCAGTACTTC. The gene calls are TRBV10-3 and TRBJ2-7; 9 bases map to TRBD1. From germline, CDR1 is ENHRY and CDR2 SYGVKD. Trimming took 4 bases from V and 3 from J; bases not matched to a gene: 7. This CDR3 contains 15 residues.

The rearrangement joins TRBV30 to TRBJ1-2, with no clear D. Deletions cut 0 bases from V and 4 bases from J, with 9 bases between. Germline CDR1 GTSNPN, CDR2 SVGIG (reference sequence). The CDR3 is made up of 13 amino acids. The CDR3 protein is CAWSVGGLYGYTF. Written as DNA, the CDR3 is TGTGCCTGGAGTGTCGGCGGCCTCTATGGCTACACCTTC. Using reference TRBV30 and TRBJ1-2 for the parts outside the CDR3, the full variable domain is SQTIHQWPATLVQPVGSPLSLECTVEGTSNPNLYWYRQAAGRGLQLLFYSVGIGQISSEVPQNLSASRPQDRQFILSSKKLLLSDSGFYLCAWSVGGLYGYTFGSGTRLTVV.

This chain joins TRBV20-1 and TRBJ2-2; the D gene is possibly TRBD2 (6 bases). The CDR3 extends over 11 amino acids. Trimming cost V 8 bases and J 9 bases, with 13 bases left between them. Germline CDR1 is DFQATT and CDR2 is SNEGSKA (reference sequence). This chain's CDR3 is CSTRLGRELFF. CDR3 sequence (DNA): TGCAGTACCCGACTAGGCCGGGAGCTGTTTTTT.

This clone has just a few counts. CDR3 loop: CASSPQQGAQPQHF. Written as DNA, the CDR3 is TGTGCCAGCAGTCCCCAGCAGGGCGCTCAGCCCCAGCATTTT. The chain uses TRBV6-5 and TRBJ1-5, with D perhaps TRBD1 (5 bases). V was pared by 5 bases and J by 6 bases, with 14 bases between. CDR3 length equals 14 residues. CDR1 and CDR2 (germline): MNHEY, SVGAGI.

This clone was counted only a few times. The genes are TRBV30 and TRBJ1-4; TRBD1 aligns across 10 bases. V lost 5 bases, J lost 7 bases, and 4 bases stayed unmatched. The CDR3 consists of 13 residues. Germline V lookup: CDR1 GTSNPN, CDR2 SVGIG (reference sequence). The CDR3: CAWSGTGVEKLFF. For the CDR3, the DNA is TGTGCCTGGTCCGGGACAGGGGTTGAAAAACTGTTTTTT.

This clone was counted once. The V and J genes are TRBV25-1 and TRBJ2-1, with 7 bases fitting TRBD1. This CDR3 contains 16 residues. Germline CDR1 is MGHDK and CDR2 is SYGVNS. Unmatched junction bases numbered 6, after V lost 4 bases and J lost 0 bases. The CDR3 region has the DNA TGTGCCAGCAGTGCCGCTGACAGGGACTCCTACAATGAGCAGTTCTTC. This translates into CASSAADRDSYNEQFF.

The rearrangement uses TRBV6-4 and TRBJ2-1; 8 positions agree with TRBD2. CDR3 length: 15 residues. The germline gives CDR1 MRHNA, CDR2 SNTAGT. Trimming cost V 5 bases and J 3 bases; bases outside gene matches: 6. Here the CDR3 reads CASSPSAGGYNEQFF. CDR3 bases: TGTGCCAGCAGTCCCTCTGCGGGAGGCTACAATGAGCAGTTCTTC.

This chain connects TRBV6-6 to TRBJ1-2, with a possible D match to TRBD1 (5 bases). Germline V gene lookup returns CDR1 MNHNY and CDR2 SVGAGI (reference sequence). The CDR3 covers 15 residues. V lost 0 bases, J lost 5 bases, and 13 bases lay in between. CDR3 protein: CASSYSGVDGYGYTF. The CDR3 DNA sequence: TGTGCCAGCAGTTACTCAGGGGTGGACGGTTATGGCTACACCTTC.

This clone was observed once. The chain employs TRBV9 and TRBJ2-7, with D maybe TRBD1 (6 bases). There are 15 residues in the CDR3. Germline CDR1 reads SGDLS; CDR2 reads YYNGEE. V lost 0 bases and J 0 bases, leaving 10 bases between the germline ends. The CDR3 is CASSVESDSSYEQYF. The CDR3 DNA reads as TGTGCCAGCAGCGTAGAATCGGACAGCTCCTACGAGCAGTACTTC.

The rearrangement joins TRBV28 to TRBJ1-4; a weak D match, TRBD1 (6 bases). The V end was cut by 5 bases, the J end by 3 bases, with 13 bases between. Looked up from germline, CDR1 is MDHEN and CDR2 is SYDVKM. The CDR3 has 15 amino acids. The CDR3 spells CASSNRVLANEKLFF. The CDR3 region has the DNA TGTGCCAGCAGTAACAGGGTGTTAGCTAATGAAAAACTGTTTTTT.

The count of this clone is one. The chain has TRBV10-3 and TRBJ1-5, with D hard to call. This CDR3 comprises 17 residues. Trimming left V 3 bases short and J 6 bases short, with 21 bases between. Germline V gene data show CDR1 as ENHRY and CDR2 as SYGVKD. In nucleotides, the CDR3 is TGTGCCATCAGTGATGGAGGAGGGCCAATGGATCGTCAGCCCCAGCATTTT. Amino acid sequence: CAISDGGGPMDRQPQHF.

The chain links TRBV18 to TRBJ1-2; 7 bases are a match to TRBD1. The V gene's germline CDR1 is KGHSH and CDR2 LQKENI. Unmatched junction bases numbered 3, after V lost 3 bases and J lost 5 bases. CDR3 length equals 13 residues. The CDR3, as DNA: TGTGCCAGCTCACCGGGGGGACAGTATGGCTACACCTTC. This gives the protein CASSPGGQYGYTF.

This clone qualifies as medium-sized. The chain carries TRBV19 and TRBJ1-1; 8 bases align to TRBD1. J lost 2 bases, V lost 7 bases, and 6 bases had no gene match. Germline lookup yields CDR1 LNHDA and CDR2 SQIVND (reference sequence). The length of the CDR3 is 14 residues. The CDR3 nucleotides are TGTGCCAGTATTCGGGACAGGATAAACACTGAAGCTTTCTTT. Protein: CASIRDRINTEAFF.

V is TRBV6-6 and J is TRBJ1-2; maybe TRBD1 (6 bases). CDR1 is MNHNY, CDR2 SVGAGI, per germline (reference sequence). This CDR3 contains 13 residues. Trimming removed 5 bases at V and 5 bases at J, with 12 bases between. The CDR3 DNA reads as TGTGCCAGCAGTCCCTGGGACACTTATGGCTACACCTTC. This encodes CASSPWDTYGYTF.

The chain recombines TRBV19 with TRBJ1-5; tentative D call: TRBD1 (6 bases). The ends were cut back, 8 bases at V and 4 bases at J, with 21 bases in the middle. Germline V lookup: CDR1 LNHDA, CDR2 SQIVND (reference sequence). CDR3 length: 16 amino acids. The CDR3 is CASLNPFGTRNQPQHF. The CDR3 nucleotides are TGTGCCAGTCTCAACCCATTCGGGACAAGAAATCAGCCCCAGCATTTT.

CDR3 coding DNA: TGTGCCAGCAGTTACTCGAAGGGGAACTATGGCTACACCTTC. The encoded protein is CASSYSKGNYGYTF. The chain joins TRBV6-6 to TRBJ1-2; D is possibly TRBD1 (5 bases). V was pared by 0 bases and J by 2 bases, with 7 bases between. The germline gives CDR1 MNHNY, CDR2 SVGAGI (reference sequence). The CDR3 extends over 14 amino acids.

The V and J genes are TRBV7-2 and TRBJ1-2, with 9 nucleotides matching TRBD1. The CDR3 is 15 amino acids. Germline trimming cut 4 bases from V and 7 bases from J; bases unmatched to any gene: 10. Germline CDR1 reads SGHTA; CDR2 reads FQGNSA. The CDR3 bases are TGTGCCAGCAGCTCCTCAAGGGGACAGGGATTTGGCTACACCTTC. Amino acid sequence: CASSSSRGQGFGYTF. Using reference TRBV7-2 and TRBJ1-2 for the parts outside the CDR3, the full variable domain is GAGVSQSPSNKVTEKGKDVELRCDPISGHTALYWYRQSLGQGLEFLIYFQGNSAPDKSGLPSDRFSAERTGGSVSTLTIQRTQQEDSAVYLCASSSSRGQGFGYTFGSGTRLTVV.

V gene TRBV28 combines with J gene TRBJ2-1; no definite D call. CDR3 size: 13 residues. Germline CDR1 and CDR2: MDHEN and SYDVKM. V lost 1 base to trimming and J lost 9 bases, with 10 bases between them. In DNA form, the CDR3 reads TGTGCCAGCAGTTTATTCGGCGGTTCTGAGCAGTTCTTC. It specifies CASSLFGGSEQFF.

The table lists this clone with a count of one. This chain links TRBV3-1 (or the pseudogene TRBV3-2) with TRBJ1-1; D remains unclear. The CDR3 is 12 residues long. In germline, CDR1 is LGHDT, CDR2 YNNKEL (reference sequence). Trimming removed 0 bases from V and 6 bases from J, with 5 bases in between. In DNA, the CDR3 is TGTGCCAGCAGCCAAGATCCCGCTGAAGCTTTCTTT. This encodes CASSQDPAEAFF.

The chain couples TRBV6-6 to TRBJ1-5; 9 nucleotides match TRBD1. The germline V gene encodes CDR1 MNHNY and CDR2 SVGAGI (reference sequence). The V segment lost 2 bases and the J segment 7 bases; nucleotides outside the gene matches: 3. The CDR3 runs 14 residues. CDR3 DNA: TGTGCCAGCAGTTACGAGGACAGGGGCCAGCCCCAGCATTTT. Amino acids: CASSYEDRGQPQHF.

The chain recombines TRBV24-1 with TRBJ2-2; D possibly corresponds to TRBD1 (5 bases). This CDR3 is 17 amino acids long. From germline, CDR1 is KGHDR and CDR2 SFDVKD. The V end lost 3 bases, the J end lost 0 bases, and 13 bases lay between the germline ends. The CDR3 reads CATSDEAIRANTGELFF. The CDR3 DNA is TGTGCCACCAGTGATGAGGCGATCAGGGCGAACACCGGGGAGCTGTTTTTT.

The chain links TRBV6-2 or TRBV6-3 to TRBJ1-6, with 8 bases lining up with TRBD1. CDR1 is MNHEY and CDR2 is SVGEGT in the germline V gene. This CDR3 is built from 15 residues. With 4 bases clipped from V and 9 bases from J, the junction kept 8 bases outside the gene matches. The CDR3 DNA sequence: TGTGCCAGCAGTTTCTCGACAGGGGAGCTTTCACCCCTCCACTTT. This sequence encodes CASSFSTGELSPLHF.

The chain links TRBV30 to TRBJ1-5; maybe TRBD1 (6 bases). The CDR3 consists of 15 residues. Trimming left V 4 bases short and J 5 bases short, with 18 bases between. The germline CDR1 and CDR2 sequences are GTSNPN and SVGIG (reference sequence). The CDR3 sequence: CAWKTGTSGYQPQHF. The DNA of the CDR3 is TGTGCCTGGAAAACGGGGACATCAGGGTATCAGCCCCAGCATTTT.

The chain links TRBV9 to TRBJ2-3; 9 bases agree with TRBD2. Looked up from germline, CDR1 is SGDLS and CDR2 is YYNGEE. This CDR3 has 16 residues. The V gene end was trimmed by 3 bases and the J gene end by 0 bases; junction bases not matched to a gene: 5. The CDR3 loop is CASSGFSGGSTDTQYF. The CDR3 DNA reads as TGTGCCAGCAGCGGGTTTAGCGGGGGAAGCACAGATACGCAGTATTTT.

The CDR3 sequence: CASSLGTNTGELFF. The CDR3 DNA sequence: TGTGCCAGCAGCTTGGGGACTAACACCGGGGAGCTGTTTTTT. This chain uses TRBV7-2 with TRBJ2-2, with D maybe TRBD2 (6 bases). This CDR3 region has 14 residues. Germline CDR1 is SGHTA and CDR2 is FQGNSA. V was trimmed by 3 bases and J by 2 bases, leaving 7 bases between them.

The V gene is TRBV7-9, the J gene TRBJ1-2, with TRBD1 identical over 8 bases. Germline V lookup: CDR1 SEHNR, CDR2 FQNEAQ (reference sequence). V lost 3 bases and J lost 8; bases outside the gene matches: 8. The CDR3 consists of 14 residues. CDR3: CASSFRGQGGGYTF. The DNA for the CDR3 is TGTGCCAGCAGCTTCCGCGGACAGGGCGGCGGCTACACCTTC. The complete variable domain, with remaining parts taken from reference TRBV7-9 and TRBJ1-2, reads DTGVSQNPRHKITKRGQNVTFRCDPISEHNRLYWYRQTLGQGPEFLTYFQNEAQLEKSRLLSDRFSAERPKGSFSTLEIQRTEQGDSAMYLCASSFRGQGGGYTFGSGTRLTVV.

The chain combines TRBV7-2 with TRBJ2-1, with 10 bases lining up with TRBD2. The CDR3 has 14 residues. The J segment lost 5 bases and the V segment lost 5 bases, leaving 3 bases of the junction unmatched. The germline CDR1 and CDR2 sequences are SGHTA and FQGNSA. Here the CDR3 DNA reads TGTGCCAGCAGCCCACTAGCGGGGAACAATGAGCAGTTCTTC. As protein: CASSPLAGNNEQFF. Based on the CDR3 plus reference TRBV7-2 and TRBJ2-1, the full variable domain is GAGVSQSPSNKVTEKGKDVELRCDPISGHTALYWYRQSLGQGLEFLIYFQGNSAPDKSGLPSDRFSAERTGGSVSTLTIQRTQQEDSAVYLCASSPLAGNNEQFFGPGTRLTVL.

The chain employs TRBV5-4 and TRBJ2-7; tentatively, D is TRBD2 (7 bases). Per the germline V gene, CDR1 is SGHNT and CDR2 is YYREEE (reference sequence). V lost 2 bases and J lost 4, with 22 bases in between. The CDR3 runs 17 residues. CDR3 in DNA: TGTGCCAGCAGCTTAGGGGGGGCGGACTTGGATCGGTACGAGCAGTACTTC. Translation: CASSLGGADLDRYEQYF.

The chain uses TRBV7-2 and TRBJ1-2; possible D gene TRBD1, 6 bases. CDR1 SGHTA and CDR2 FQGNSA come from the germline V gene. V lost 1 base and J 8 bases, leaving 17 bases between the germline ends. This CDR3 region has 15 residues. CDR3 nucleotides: TGTGCCAGCAGCTTAGGCTGGGCCAGGGGTTCAGGCTACACCTTC. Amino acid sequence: CASSLGWARGSGYTF.

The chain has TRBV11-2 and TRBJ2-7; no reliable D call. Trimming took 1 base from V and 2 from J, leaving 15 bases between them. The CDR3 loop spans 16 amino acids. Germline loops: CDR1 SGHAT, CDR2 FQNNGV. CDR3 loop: CASSLVQSIQAYEQYF. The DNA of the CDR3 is TGTGCCAGCAGCTTAGTTCAGTCGATCCAAGCCTACGAGCAGTACTTC.

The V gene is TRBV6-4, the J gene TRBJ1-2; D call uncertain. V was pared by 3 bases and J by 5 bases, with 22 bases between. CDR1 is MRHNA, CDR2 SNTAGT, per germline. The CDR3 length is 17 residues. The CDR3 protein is CASSEVAAPAGGYGYTF. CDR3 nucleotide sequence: TGTGCCAGCAGTGAGGTGGCAGCCCCGGCAGGTGGATATGGCTACACCTTC.

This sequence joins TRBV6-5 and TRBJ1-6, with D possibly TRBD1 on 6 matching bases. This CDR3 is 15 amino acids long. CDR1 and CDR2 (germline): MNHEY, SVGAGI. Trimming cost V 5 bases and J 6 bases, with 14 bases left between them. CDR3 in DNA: TGTGCCAGCAGTACCCGGGACACAAGTAATTCACCCCTCCACTTT. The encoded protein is CASSTRDTSNSPLHF.